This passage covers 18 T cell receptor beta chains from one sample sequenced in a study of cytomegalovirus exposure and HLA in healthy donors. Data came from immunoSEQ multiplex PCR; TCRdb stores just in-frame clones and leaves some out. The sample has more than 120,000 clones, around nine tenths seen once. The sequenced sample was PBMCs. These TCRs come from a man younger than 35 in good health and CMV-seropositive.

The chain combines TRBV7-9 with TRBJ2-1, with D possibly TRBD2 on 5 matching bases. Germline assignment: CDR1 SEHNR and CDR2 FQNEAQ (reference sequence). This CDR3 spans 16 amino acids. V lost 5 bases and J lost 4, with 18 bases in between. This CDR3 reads CASSPYDSGVYNEQFF. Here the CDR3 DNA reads TGTGCCAGCAGCCCCTATGACTCCGGGGTATACAATGAGCAGTTCTTC. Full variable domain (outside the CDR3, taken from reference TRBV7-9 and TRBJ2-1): DTGVSQNPRHKITKRGQNVTFRCDPISEHNRLYWYRQTLGQGPEFLTYFQNEAQLEKSRLLSDRFSAERPKGSFSTLEIQRTEQGDSAMYLCASSPYDSGVYNEQFFGPGTRLTVL.

The CDR3 protein is CASSFSVRGLAKNIQYF. The CDR3 coding sequence is TGTGCCAGCAGCTTCAGTGTGAGGGGGCTAGCCAAAAACATTCAGTACTTC. This rearrangement joins TRBV5-5 to TRBJ2-4; TRBD1 aligns across 7 bases. Germline V gene sequence: CDR1 SGHKS, CDR2 YYEKEE (reference sequence). The trim removed 2 bases at V and 0 bases at J, leaving 8 bases unmatched. The CDR3 loop spans 17 amino acids.

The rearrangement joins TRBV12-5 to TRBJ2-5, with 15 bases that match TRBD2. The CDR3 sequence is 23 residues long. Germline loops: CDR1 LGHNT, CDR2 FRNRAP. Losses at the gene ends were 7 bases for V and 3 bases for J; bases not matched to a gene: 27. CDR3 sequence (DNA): TGTGCTAGTGCCTGGGGGGACAGGCAACCCCCGGGACTAGCGGGGGGAAGGAAAGAGACCCAGTACTTC. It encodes CASAWGDRQPPGLAGGRKETQYF. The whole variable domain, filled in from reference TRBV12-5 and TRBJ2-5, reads DARVTQTPRHKVTEMGQEVTMRCQPILGHNTVFWYRQTMMQGLELLAYFRNRAPLDDSGMPKDRFSAEMPDATLATLKIQPSEPRDSAVYFCASAWGDRQPPGLAGGRKETQYFGPGTRLLVL.

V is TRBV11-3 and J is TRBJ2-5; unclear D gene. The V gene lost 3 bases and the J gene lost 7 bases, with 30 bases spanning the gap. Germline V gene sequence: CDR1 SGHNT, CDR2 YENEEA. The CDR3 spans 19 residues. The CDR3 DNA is TGTGCCAGCAGCTTCCGTGGAGTGAGGTACCAAGATAACGAGTGGACCCAGTACTTC. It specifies CASSFRGVRYQDNEWTQYF.

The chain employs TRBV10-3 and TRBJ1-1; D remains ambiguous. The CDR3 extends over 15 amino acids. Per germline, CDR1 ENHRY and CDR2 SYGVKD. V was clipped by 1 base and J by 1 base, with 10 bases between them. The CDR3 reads CAISEWYIKNTEAFF. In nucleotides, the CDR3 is TGTGCCATCAGTGAGTGGTACATCAAGAACACTGAAGCTTTCTTT.

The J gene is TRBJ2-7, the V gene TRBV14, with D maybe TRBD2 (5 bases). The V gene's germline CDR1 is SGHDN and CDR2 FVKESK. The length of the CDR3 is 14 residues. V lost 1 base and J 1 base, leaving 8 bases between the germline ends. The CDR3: CASSQGPGSYEQYF. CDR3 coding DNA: TGTGCCAGCAGCCAAGGTCCGGGATCCTACGAGCAGTACTTC. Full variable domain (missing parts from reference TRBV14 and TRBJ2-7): EAGVTQFPSHSVIEKGQTVTLRCDPISGHDNLYWYRRVMGKEIKFLLHFVKESKQDESGMPNNRFLAERTGGTYSTLKVQPAELEDSGVYFCASSQGPGSYEQYFGPGTRLTVT.

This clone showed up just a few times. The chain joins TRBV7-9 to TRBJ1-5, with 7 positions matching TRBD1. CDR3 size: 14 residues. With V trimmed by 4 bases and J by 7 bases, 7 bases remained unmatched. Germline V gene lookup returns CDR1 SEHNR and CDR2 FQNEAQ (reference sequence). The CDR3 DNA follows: TGTGCCAGCAGCTATACAGGGGTCGACCAGCCCCAGCATTTT. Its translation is CASSYTGVDQPQHF.

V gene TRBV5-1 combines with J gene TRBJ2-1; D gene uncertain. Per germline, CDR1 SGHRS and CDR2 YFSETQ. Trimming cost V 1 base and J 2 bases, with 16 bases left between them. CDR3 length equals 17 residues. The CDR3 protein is CASSLSTTRAPYNEQFF. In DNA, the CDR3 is TGCGCCAGCAGCTTGTCCACTACCAGAGCACCCTACAATGAGCAGTTCTTC.

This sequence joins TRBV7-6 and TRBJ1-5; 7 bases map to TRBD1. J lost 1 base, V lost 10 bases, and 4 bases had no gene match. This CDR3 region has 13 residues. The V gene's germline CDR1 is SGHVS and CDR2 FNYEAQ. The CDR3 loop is CATAGGSNQPQHF. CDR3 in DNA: TGTGCCACCGCAGGGGGGAGCAATCAGCCCCAGCATTTT. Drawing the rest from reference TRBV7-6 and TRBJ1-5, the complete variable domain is GAGVSQSPRYKVTKRGQDVALRCDPISGHVSLYWYRQALGQGPEFLTYFNYEAQQDKSGLPNDRFSAERPEGSISTLTIQRTEQRDSAMYRCATAGGSNQPQHFGDGTRLSIL.

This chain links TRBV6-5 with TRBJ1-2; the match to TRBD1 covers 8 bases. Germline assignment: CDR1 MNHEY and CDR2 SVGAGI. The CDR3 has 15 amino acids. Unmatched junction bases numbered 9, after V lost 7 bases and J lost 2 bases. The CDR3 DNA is TGTGCCAGCACCTACGTGGGACAGGCGAACTATGGCTACACCTTC. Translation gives CASTYVGQANYGYTF.

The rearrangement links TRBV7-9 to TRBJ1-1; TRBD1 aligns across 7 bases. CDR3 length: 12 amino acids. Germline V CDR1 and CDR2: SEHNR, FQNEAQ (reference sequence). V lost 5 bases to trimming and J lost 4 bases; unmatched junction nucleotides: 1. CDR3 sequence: CASSPGGTEAFF. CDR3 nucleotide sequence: TGTGCCAGCAGCCCAGGGGGCACTGAAGCTTTCTTT.

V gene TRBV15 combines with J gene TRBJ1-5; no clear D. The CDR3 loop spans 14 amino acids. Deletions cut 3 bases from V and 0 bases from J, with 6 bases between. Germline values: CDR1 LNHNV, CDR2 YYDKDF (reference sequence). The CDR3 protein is CATSREYSNQPQHF. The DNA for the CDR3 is TGTGCCACCAGCAGGGAGTATAGCAATCAGCCCCAGCATTTT.

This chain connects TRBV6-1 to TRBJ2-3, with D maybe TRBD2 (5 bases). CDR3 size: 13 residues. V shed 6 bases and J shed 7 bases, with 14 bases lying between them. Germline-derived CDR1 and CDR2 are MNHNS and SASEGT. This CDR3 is CASRGSGSNTQYF. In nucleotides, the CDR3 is TGTGCCAGCAGGGGGAGTGGGTCGAATACGCAGTATTTT.

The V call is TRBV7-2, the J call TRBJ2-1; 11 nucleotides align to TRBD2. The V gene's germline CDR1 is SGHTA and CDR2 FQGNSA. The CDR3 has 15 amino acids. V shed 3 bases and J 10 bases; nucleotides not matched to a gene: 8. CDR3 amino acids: CASSLLAGGVGEQFF. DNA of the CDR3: TGTGCCAGCAGCTTGCTAGCGGGAGGAGTAGGGGAGCAGTTCTTC.

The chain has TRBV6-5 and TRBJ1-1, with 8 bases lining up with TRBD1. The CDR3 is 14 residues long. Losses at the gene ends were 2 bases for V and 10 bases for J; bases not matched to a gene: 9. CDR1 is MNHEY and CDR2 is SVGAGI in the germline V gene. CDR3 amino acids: CASSYLGQGSVAFF. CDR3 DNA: TGTGCCAGCAGTTACCTAGGACAGGGTTCGGTAGCTTTCTTT.

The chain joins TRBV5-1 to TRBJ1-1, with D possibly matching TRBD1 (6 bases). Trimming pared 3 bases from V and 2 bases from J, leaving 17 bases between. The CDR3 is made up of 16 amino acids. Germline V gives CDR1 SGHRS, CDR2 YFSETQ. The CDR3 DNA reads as TGCGCCAGCAGCTCGGTCACCGGGACAAAAAACACTGAAGCTTTCTTT. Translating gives CASSSVTGTKNTEAFF.

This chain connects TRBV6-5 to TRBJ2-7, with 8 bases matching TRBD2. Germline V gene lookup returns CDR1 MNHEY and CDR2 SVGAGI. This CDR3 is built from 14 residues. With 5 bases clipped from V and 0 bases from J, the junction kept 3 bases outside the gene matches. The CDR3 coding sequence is TGTGCCAGCAGTGGTAGCGGGAACTCCTACGAGCAGTACTTC. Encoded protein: CASSGSGNSYEQYF.

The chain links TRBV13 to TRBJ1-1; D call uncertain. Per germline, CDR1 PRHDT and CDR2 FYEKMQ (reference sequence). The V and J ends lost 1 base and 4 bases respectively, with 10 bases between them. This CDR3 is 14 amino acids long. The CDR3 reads CASSLVTESTEAFF. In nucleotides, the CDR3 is TGTGCCAGCAGCTTAGTCACAGAATCCACTGAAGCTTTCTTT.